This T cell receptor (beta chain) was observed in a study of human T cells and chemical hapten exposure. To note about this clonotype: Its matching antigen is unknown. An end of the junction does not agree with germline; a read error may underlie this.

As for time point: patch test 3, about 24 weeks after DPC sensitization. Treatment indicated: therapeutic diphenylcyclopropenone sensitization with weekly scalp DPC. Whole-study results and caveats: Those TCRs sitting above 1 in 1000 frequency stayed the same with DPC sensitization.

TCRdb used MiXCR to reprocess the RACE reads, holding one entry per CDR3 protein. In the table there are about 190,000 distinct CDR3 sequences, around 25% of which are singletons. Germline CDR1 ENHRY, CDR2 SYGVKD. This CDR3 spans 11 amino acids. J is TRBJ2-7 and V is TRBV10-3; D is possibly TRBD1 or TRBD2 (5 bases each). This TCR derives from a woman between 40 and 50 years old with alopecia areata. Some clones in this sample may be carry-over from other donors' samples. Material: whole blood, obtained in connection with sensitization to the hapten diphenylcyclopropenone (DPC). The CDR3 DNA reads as TGTGCCATCAGTGAGGGGACCGCAGGGAGCTTC. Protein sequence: CAISEGTAGSF.